This T cell receptor (beta chain) was recovered during a study of T cells in Graves' hyperthyroidism and ophthalmopathy. About this clonotype itself: This may come from a read error, since a much larger clone is one base off. The CDR3 end shows no conserved phenylalanine or tryptophan, and so a read error is likely.

A patient was excluded if there was uncontrolled infection, other autoimmune disease, pregnancy or lactation. Diagnostic decisions used clinical symptoms, serum thyroxine and TRAb, thyroid ultrasound and orbital computed tomography. Amplification yielded TCR beta CDR3 regions, with RNA transcripts as the source. TCR CDR3 regions were first amplified by RT-PCR with HTBI primers. TCRdb analysed the multiplex PCR reads with MiXCR anew, one entry per CDR3 protein. The table shows under 350,000 distinct CDR3 sequences, with 18% occurring only once. This CDR3 spans 14 amino acids. CDR1 and CDR2 from the germline V gene are KGHSH and LQKENI. V was pared by 3 bases and J by 3 bases, with 12 bases between.

This TCR was sampled from a woman aged 45-59 years with Graves' hyperthyroidism. Sequences were obtained from blood. V and J are TRBV18 and TRBJ2-7; no clear D. Written as DNA, the CDR3 is TGTGCCAGCTCACCCCCGGACGTGGTCTACGAGCAGTACCTC. Translated: CASSPPDVVYEQYL.